What follows are 25 T cell receptor beta chains derived from one specimen sequenced in a study of immune cell composition in non-small cell lung cancer. The normal lung sample lay at least 3 cm, and maximally far, from the tumour. Sequenced by immunoSEQ multiplex PCR; TCRdb stores in-frame clones only, minus some. The table records some 9,000 clones, roughly 69% of them present only once. The source material was non-adjacent lung tissue. The source of these receptors is a human donor with non-small cell lung cancer.

The chain has TRBV2 and TRBJ2-7, with 8 bases that match TRBD1. J lost 2 bases, V lost 6 bases, and 6 bases had no gene match. CDR1 is SNHLY and CDR2 is FYNNEI in the germline V gene. This CDR3 comprises 14 residues. The CDR3: CASRRDRNTYEQYF. CDR3 in DNA: TGTGCCAGCAGGCGGGACAGGAACACCTACGAGCAGTACTTC.

The rearrangement uses TRBV27 and TRBJ2-1, with 9 bases lining up with TRBD2. Germline V gives CDR1 MNHEY, CDR2 SMNVEV (reference sequence). Trimming removed 3 bases from V and 6 bases from J; junction bases left unmatched: 6. CDR3 size: 15 residues. The CDR3 is CASSLRRGGGNEQFF. Here the CDR3 DNA reads TGTGCCAGCAGTTTGAGGCGGGGGGGCGGCAATGAGCAGTTCTTC.

The chain carries TRBV7-9 and TRBJ2-7; D unclear. The CDR3 runs 15 residues. Germline V CDR1 and CDR2: SEHNR, FQNEAQ (reference sequence). V dropped 5 bases and J dropped 4 bases, with 18 bases sitting between them. Here the CDR3 DNA reads TGTGCCAGCAGCCCCGCCGCGGTCGCCTTTTACGAGCAGTACTTC. Encoded protein: CASSPAAVAFYEQYF.

The V call is TRBV9, the J call TRBJ1-2; 7 bases align to TRBD1. The germline V gene has CDR1 SGDLS and CDR2 YYNGEE. The V segment lost 3 bases and the J segment 6 bases; nucleotides outside the gene matches: 5. The CDR3 length is 13 residues. The CDR3 region is CASSEPTGNGYTF. In DNA, the CDR3 is TGTGCCAGCAGCGAACCGACAGGGAATGGCTACACCTTC.

V and J are TRBV2 and TRBJ2-5; no clear D. The end of the DNA aligns better with TRBJ2-7, so the J call may be wrong. CDR3 length: 11 residues. Germline V gives CDR1 SNHLY, CDR2 FYNNEI. CDR3 DNA sequence: TGTGCCAGCAGTCTAAAATACGAGCAGTACTTC. Its protein product is CASSLKYEQYF.

V usage is TRBV7-6 and J usage is TRBJ1-6; D remains ambiguous. This CDR3 region has 14 residues. Germline CDR1 reads SGHVS; CDR2 reads FNYEAQ. V dropped 5 bases and J dropped 9 bases, with 14 bases sitting between them. In nucleotides, the CDR3 is TGTGCCAGCAGCCCCCGGGTGGGAGTTTCACCCCTCCACTTT. Its protein product is CASSPRVGVSPLHF.

This clone has a handful of counts. The chain recombines TRBV29-1 with TRBJ1-2; tentative D call: TRBD1 (5 bases). Germline values: CDR1 SQVTM, CDR2 ANQGSEA. The germline V and J ends were trimmed by 3 bases and 6 bases, with 8 bases remaining between them. CDR3 length: 11 amino acids. As DNA, the CDR3 is TGCAGCGTTGATCCCAGGGATGGCTACACCTTC. Protein: CSVDPRDGYTF.

The rearrangement links TRBV5-4 to TRBJ1-1, with 7 bases that match TRBD1. The germline V gene encodes CDR1 SGHNT and CDR2 YYREEE (reference sequence). The V and J ends lost 6 bases and 7 bases, in that order; junction bases with no gene match: 9. The CDR3 is 13 residues long. CDR3 sequence: CASISGGGREAFF. For the CDR3, the DNA is TGTGCCAGCATCAGTGGAGGGGGCCGTGAAGCTTTCTTT.

The J gene is TRBJ1-1, the V gene TRBV5-1; 8 bases map to TRBD1. V trimming: 1 base; J trimming: 5 bases; junction bases outside the gene matches: 4. This CDR3 region has 14 residues. The germline V gene has CDR1 SGHRS and CDR2 YFSETQ. The CDR3 DNA sequence: TGCGCCAGCAGCTTGCCAGGACAGGGAACTGAAGCTTTCTTT. Residues: CASSLPGQGTEAFF.

The J gene is TRBJ2-1, the V gene TRBV5-4; 11 bases agree with TRBD2. Germline loops: CDR1 SGHNT, CDR2 YYREEE (reference sequence). With 0 bases clipped from V and 5 bases from J, the junction kept 7 bases outside the gene matches. The CDR3 runs to 17 residues. This chain's CDR3 is CASSLAFSGGAHNEQFF. The DNA for the CDR3 is TGTGCCAGCAGCTTGGCCTTTAGCGGGGGGGCCCACAATGAGCAGTTCTTC.

In this sample, this clone turned up a few times. This chain links TRBV5-1 with TRBJ2-7, with TRBD2 identical over 8 bases. The V and J ends lost 4 bases and 6 bases, in that order; junction bases with no gene match: 9. The length of the CDR3 is 14 residues. Germline V lookup: CDR1 SGHRS, CDR2 YFSETQ. CDR3 residues: CASSPQGLVLEQYF. Here the CDR3 DNA reads TGCGCCAGCAGCCCTCAGGGACTAGTCCTCGAGCAGTACTTC.

The chain links TRBV5-4 to TRBJ1-2, with D tentatively TRBD1 (5 bases). Germline-derived CDR1 and CDR2 are SGHNT and YYREEE (reference sequence). This CDR3 region has 14 residues. The germline V and J ends were trimmed by 1 base and 6 bases, with 13 bases remaining between them. The CDR3: CASSLWEGTHGYTF. The CDR3 bases are TGTGCCAGCAGCTTGTGGGAGGGGACCCATGGCTACACCTTC.

The chain uses TRBV5-6 and TRBJ2-3; D ambiguous. CDR1 SGHDT and CDR2 YYEEEE come from the germline V gene. The V gene lost 0 bases and the J gene lost 2 bases, with 7 bases spanning the gap. This CDR3 spans 14 amino acids. In DNA form, the CDR3 reads TGTGCCAGCAGCTTGGGGCTCCCCACAGATACGCAGTATTTT. It is translated as CASSLGLPTDTQYF. Looking up the rest from reference TRBV5-6 and TRBJ2-3 gives the full variable domain: DAGVTQSPTHLIKTRGQQVTLRCSPKSGHDTVSWYQQALGQGPQFIFQYYEEEERQRGNFPDRFSGHQFPNYSSELNVNALLLGDSALYLCASSLGLPTDTQYFGPGTRLTVL.

This clone showed up just a few times. This chain connects TRBV18 to TRBJ1-2; possibly TRBD1 for D (6 bases). Trimming took off 3 bases at V and 4 bases at J, with 15 bases between the two ends. The germline V gene encodes CDR1 KGHSH and CDR2 LQKENI. The length of the CDR3 is 15 residues. CDR3 in DNA: TGTGCCAGCTCACCCACTTATCAGGGGTTCTATGGCTACACCTTC. Translated: CASSPTYQGFYGYTF.

This clone is categorized as medium-sized. The same CDR3 arises from other DNA sequences in this sample as well. V is TRBV10-1 and J is TRBJ2-3, with D possibly matching TRBD2 (6 bases). The CDR3 is 14 residues long. CDR1 WNHNN and CDR2 SYGVQD come from the germline V gene (reference sequence). V gave up 6 bases and J gave up 0 bases, with 10 bases separating them. The CDR3 here is CASRPGLSTDTQYF. In DNA form, the CDR3 reads TGCGCCAGCAGACCGGGACTCAGCACAGATACGCAGTATTTT.

This clone was detected once. The CDR3 coding sequence is TGTGCCAGCAGAGACAGGGTAGGCGAGCAGTACTTC. Translation: CASRDRVGEQYF. This sequence joins TRBV6-6 and TRBJ2-7; 7 nucleotides agree with TRBD1. The germline gives CDR1 MNHNY, CDR2 SVGAGI (reference sequence). The CDR3 loop spans 12 amino acids. J was trimmed by 6 bases and V by 6 bases; bases with no gene match: 5.

The genes are TRBV15 and TRBJ1-2, with 9 nucleotides matching TRBD1. The CDR3 spans 16 residues. Germline assignment: CDR1 LNHNV and CDR2 YYDKDF (reference sequence). V dropped 1 base and J dropped 8; count of bases not matched to a gene: 11. CDR3 DNA sequence: TGTGCCACCAGCAGAGGAGCCGGGACAGGGTGGCGGGGCTACACCTTC. This translates into CATSRGAGTGWRGYTF.

The sample holds one count of this clone. The chain employs TRBV21-1 and TRBJ1-3; the DNA was not compared with TRBD1, the D call given in the table. TRBV21-1 constitutes a pseudogene. CDR3 length: 19 residues. In DNA form, the CDR3 reads TGTGCCAGCAGCTCTCCGGGACAGGTTTCTTCCCTCTCTGGAAACACCATATATTTT. As protein: CASSSPGQVSSLSGNTIYF.

This chain links TRBV6-5 with TRBJ1-5; the match to TRBD1 covers 8 bases. Germline V gene lookup returns CDR1 MNHEY and CDR2 SVGAGI. V lost 6 bases, J lost 7 bases, and 8 bases stayed unmatched. The CDR3 has 14 residues. CDR3 sequence: CASSYGQGGQPQHF. Here the CDR3 DNA reads TGTGCCAGCAGCTATGGACAGGGAGGACAGCCCCAGCATTTT.

The chain combines TRBV5-1 with TRBJ2-7; the match to TRBD1 covers 8 bases. The germline CDR1 and CDR2 sequences are SGHRS and YFSETQ. Trimming took 4 bases from V and 2 from J; bases not matched to a gene: 11. The CDR3 contains 16 residues. The CDR3 here is CASSAIGQGGTYEQYF. The CDR3 bases are TGCGCCAGCAGCGCTATCGGACAGGGAGGAACCTACGAGCAGTACTTC.

V and J are TRBV11-2 and TRBJ2-1; 9 nucleotides match TRBD1. Trimming cost V 10 bases and J 6 bases; bases outside gene matches: 13. There are 15 residues in the CDR3. Germline V gene sequence: CDR1 SGHAT, CDR2 FQNNGV. The DNA for the CDR3 is TGTGCCATCCGGTTGGGGACAGGGTCCGGCAATGAGCAGTTCTTC. Translation gives CAIRLGTGSGNEQFF.

The V call is TRBV10-2, the J call TRBJ1-2, with 8 bases fitting TRBD1. Trimming cost V 5 bases and J 8 bases; bases outside gene matches: 4. CDR1 and CDR2 (germline): WSHSY, SAAADI. CDR3 length: 12 residues. This CDR3 reads CASSPTGDGYTF. For the CDR3, the DNA is TGCGCCAGCAGTCCGACAGGGGACGGCTACACCTTC.

The gene calls are TRBV7-2 and TRBJ1-3; 10 bases agree with TRBD1. Germline CDR1 and CDR2: SGHTA and FQGNSA. V dropped 1 base and J dropped 3; count of bases not matched to a gene: 0. The CDR3 has 15 amino acids. The CDR3 is CASSLGTGGGNTIYF. In DNA, the CDR3 is TGTGCCAGCAGCTTAGGGACAGGGGGTGGAAACACCATATATTTT.

This clone occurred a few times. The DNA for the CDR3 is TGTGCCAGCAGCTTCCCTAGGAACACTGAAGCTTTCTTT. Translated: CASSFPRNTEAFF. This rearrangement joins TRBV7-2 to TRBJ1-1, with D unresolved. The CDR3 length is 13 residues. V lost 3 bases to trimming and J lost 1 base, with 6 bases between them. Germline V CDR1 and CDR2: SGHTA, FQGNSA.

This chain uses TRBV7-2 with TRBJ2-5, with 8 bases aligning to TRBD1. The CDR3 contains 14 residues. V dropped 4 bases and J dropped 5; count of bases not matched to a gene: 6. Germline lookup yields CDR1 SGHTA and CDR2 FQGNSA. The CDR3 nucleotides are TGTGCCAGCAGCTACAACAGGGGGAAGGAGACCCAGTACTTC. Translated: CASSYNRGKETQYF.